This TCR beta chain was retrieved from a study of T cell responses to AZD1222 COVID-19 vaccine. Study-level points and caveats: Females outnumbered males among donors, who were mostly white British; clonal diversity was possibly underestimated. An increase in Spike-specific TCR breadth and depth was observed after two AZD1222 doses. Baseline seropositivity occurred in only six AZD1222 recipients.

Here immunoSEQ multiplex PCR was the method, and the copy in TCRdb shows in-frame clones only, minus some. The repertoire holds roughly 120,000 clones, with 87% as singletons. The CDR3 runs 11 residues. Germline V lookup: CDR1 SNHLY, CDR2 FYNNEI. The V end was cut by 8 bases, the J end by 4 bases, with 9 bases between. As regards this clone: Antigen unknown.

This TCR came from an adult in good health. Specimen: peripheral blood, collected on day 0 of AZD1222 vaccination. The chain uses TRBV2 and TRBJ2-7; D not resolved. In nucleotides, the CDR3 is TGTGCCAGCGCCCCTGGGTACGAGCAGTACTTC. Residues: CASAPGYEQYF.